One sample yielded the 21 T cell receptor beta chains listed below, sequenced in a study of CD8+ T cells in alopecia areata. Treatment in this sample: oral pan-JAK inhibitor, 5-10 mg twice daily. The sequencing template was cDNA reverse transcribed from extracted RNA. Only in-frame clones appear in the TCRdb table, and some are missing; sequencing was by immunoSEQ multiplex PCR. Of about 120,000 clones in the sample, around 53% were seen once. Specimen: CD4+ T cells sorted from blood, collected at week 4, from a patient treated with tofacitinib. The receptors were gathered from a human donor with alopecia areata.

This clone was seen many times. V usage is TRBV14 and J usage is TRBJ2-6; tentatively, D is TRBD2 (6 bases). V dropped 4 bases and J dropped 17 bases, with 15 bases sitting between them. The CDR3 is 12 amino acids. CDR1 is SGHDN, CDR2 FVKESK, per germline. For the CDR3, the DNA is TGTGCCAGCAGCCCGGGGGTGGGGCTAATGACTTTC. Its translation: CASSPGVGLMTF.

This chain links TRBV29-1 with TRBJ1-2; 7 nucleotides align to TRBD1. Germline V gives CDR1 SQVTM, CDR2 ANQGSEA. The CDR3 sequence is 15 residues long. The V gene end was trimmed by 8 bases and the J gene end by 2 bases; junction bases not matched to a gene: 14. The CDR3: CSYLSGAGGNYGYTF. The CDR3 nucleotides read TGCAGCTATTTAAGTGGGGCAGGGGGAAACTATGGCTACACCTTC.

This clone was counted only a few times. The chain joins TRBV4-2 to TRBJ2-7, with D perhaps TRBD1 (6 bases). The V gene lost 0 bases and the J gene lost 4 bases, with 13 bases spanning the gap. Looked up from germline, CDR1 is LGHNA and CDR2 is YNFKEQ. The CDR3 is 15 residues long. The CDR3 region is CASSQDYQGPYEQYF. The CDR3 region has the DNA TGTGCCAGCAGCCAAGATTACCAGGGGCCATACGAGCAGTACTTC.

Turning to this clone: The junction shows a germline mismatch at one end, possibly a read error. V usage is TRBV4-1 and J usage is TRBJ1-5, with D possibly matching TRBD1 (5 bases). The CDR3 extends over 15 amino acids. From germline, CDR1 is MGHRA and CDR2 YSYEKL. The CDR3 region has the DNA TGTGCCAGCGGCCCCAATCAGGGTGGTAATCAGCCCCAGCATTTT. It is translated as CASGPNQGGNQPQHF.

The chain recombines TRBV29-1 with TRBJ1-2, with 12 bases lining up with TRBD1. Looked up from germline, CDR1 is SQVTM and CDR2 is ANQGSEA. Germline trimming cut 6 bases from V and 6 bases from J; bases unmatched to any gene: 14. The CDR3 has 16 amino acids. The CDR3: CSVDPGQGAQKNGYTF. DNA of the CDR3: TGCAGCGTAGACCCGGGACAGGGGGCGCAAAAAAATGGCTACACCTTC.

The V call is TRBV6-5, the J call TRBJ1-1; the D is unclear. Germline V gives CDR1 MNHEY, CDR2 SVGAGI. V shed 0 bases and J shed 0 bases, with 2 bases lying between them. CDR3 length equals 13 residues. The CDR3 here is CASSYSVNTEAFF. As DNA, the CDR3 is TGTGCCAGCAGTTACTCGGTGAACACTGAAGCTTTCTTT.

V and J are TRBV4-1 and TRBJ1-2, with 10 bases that match TRBD1. The CDR3 runs to 16 residues. V lost 0 bases and J lost 5; bases outside the gene matches: 6. Germline V CDR1 and CDR2: MGHRA, YSYEKL. The CDR3 coding sequence is TGCGCCAGCAGCCAAGATATGACAGGGGGCGGTTATGGCTACACCTTC. Its translation is CASSQDMTGGGYGYTF.

V usage is TRBV29-1 and J usage is TRBJ1-1, with 9 bases lining up with TRBD1. Germline lookup yields CDR1 SQVTM and CDR2 ANQGSEA. V was clipped by 7 bases and J by 3 bases; unmatched bases: 6. The CDR3 loop spans 13 amino acids. The CDR3 DNA follows: TGCAGCGCAGGGGACAGGGAGGACACTGAAGCTTTCTTT. The encoded protein is CSAGDREDTEAFF.

The chain uses TRBV9 and TRBJ1-6, with 7 bases fitting TRBD1. This CDR3 comprises 17 residues. Trimming took 3 bases from V and 0 from J; bases not matched to a gene: 6. Germline V lookup: CDR1 SGDLS, CDR2 YYNGEE. The CDR3 loop reads CASSDRDRVSYNSPLHF. For the CDR3, the DNA is TGTGCCAGCAGCGACCGGGACAGAGTCTCCTATAATTCACCCCTCCACTTT.

The genes are TRBV29-1 and TRBJ2-2; 14 bases fit TRBD2. The length of the CDR3 is 14 residues. V lost 8 bases to trimming and J lost 4 bases; unmatched junction nucleotides: 3. Looked up from germline, CDR1 is SQVTM and CDR2 is ANQGSEA. The CDR3 loop is CSTGTSGGTGELFF. The CDR3 nucleotides are TGCAGCACCGGGACTAGCGGGGGCACCGGGGAGCTGTTTTTT.

V is TRBV29-1 and J is TRBJ1-2, with TRBD1 identical over 9 bases. The junction had 9 bases not matched to a gene; V was cut back by 6 bases and J by 4 bases. This CDR3 contains 14 residues. In germline, CDR1 is SQVTM, CDR2 ANQGSEA. CDR3: CSVRRGDRAYGYTF. The CDR3 region has the DNA TGCAGCGTGAGGAGGGGGGACAGGGCCTATGGCTACACCTTC.

The genes are TRBV25-1 and TRBJ1-5; D is unresolved. The CDR3 has 13 residues. Trimming removed 4 bases at V and 2 bases at J, with 6 bases between. Germline V gene sequence: CDR1 MGHDK, CDR2 SYGVNS. CDR3 nucleotides: TGTGCCAGCAGTGGAGAGGGCAATCAGCCCCAGCATTTT. Residues: CASSGEGNQPQHF. Full variable domain (missing parts from reference TRBV25-1 and TRBJ1-5): EADIYQTPRYLVIGTGKKITLECSQTMGHDKMYWYQQDPGMELHLIHYSYGVNSTEKGDLSSESTVSRIRTEHFPLTLESARPSHTSQYLCASSGEGNQPQHFGDGTRLSIL.

This CDR3 is CASGGQDLPQETQYF. CDR3 DNA sequence: TGTGCCAGCGGGGGACAGGACCTTCCTCAAGAGACCCAGTACTTC. The J gene is TRBJ2-5, the V gene TRBV2, with TRBD1 identical over 8 bases. The CDR3 runs 15 residues. CDR1 is SNHLY and CDR2 is FYNNEI in the germline V gene. V lost 8 bases to trimming and J lost 2 bases; unmatched junction nucleotides: 10.

This clone turned up a few times. The chain links TRBV7-9 to TRBJ1-1; D uncertain. V lost 1 base to trimming and J lost 1 base, with 7 bases between them. This CDR3 comprises 14 residues. The germline CDR1 and CDR2 sequences are SEHNR and FQNEAQ (reference sequence). CDR3 DNA sequence: TGTGCCAGCAGCTTAGGGGTCAAGAACACTGAAGCTTTCTTT. It specifies CASSLGVKNTEAFF.

The chain uses TRBV6-1 and TRBJ2-7, with D possibly matching TRBD1 (6 bases). V gave up 5 bases and J gave up 2 bases, with 10 bases separating them. The CDR3 covers 13 residues. Germline loops: CDR1 MNHNS, CDR2 SASEGT. The CDR3 sequence: CASSPRQAYEQYF. CDR3 nucleotides: TGTGCCAGCAGTCCGCGACAGGCCTACGAGCAGTACTTC.

This chain connects TRBV6-5 to TRBJ1-1; 7 bases map to TRBD1. Germline V lookup: CDR1 MNHEY, CDR2 SVGAGI. The CDR3 sequence is 16 residues long. Germline trimming cut 0 bases from V and 1 base from J; bases unmatched to any gene: 5. DNA of the CDR3: TGTGCCAGCAGTTACTCGAAAGGGACAGCGAACACTGAAGCTTTCTTT. Its translation: CASSYSKGTANTEAFF.

The table lists this clone with a few counts. The chain has TRBV29-1 and TRBJ1-2; TRBD1 agrees at 10 bases. The CDR3 covers 13 residues. V was pared by 6 bases and J by 2 bases, with 3 bases of the junction left unmatched. CDR1 is SQVTM and CDR2 is ANQGSEA in the germline V gene. The CDR3 nucleotides are TGCAGCGTCCCGGGACAGGGGAACTATGGCTACACCTTC. Translated: CSVPGQGNYGYTF.

The J gene is TRBJ2-1, the V gene TRBV7-9, with D perhaps given as TRBD1 or TRBD2 (5 bases each). Germline assignment: CDR1 SEHNR and CDR2 FQNEAQ (reference sequence). The length of the CDR3 is 13 residues. V lost 7 bases and J 10 bases, leaving 17 bases between the germline ends. Here the CDR3 reads CASTAYSGTEQFF. The DNA of the CDR3 is TGTGCCAGCACCGCCTACTCCGGGACCGAGCAGTTCTTC.

On this clone: The same CDR3 is also encoded by other DNA sequences in this sample. The gene calls are TRBV7-2 and TRBJ2-3; D gene unclear. The length of the CDR3 is 11 residues. V shed 3 bases and J shed 2 bases, with 0 bases lying between them. Germline V gene data show CDR1 as SGHTA and CDR2 as FQGNSA. The CDR3 is CASSFTDTQYF. The CDR3 nucleotides read TGTGCCAGCAGCTTCACAGATACGCAGTATTTT.

The gene calls are TRBV9 and TRBJ1-2; D unresolved. The V end lost 0 bases, the J end lost 0 bases, and 3 bases lay between the germline ends. The CDR3 runs to 13 residues. Germline CDR1 reads SGDLS; CDR2 reads YYNGEE. The CDR3 is CASSVDTNYGYTF. CDR3 nucleotides: TGTGCCAGCAGCGTAGACACTAACTATGGCTACACCTTC.

J is TRBJ2-6 and V is TRBV25-1; possibly TRBD1 for D (6 bases). CDR3 length equals 16 residues. Trimming took 4 bases from V and 0 from J, leaving 10 bases between them. Looked up from germline, CDR1 is MGHDK and CDR2 is SYGVNS. CDR3 in amino acids: CASSGTALSGANVLTF. DNA of the CDR3: TGTGCCAGCAGTGGGACAGCTCTCTCTGGGGCCAACGTCCTGACTTTC.